Detailed here is one T cell receptor beta chain. Its antigen is still unknown. Within one base of it there is no much larger clone, and no base qualities were kept. The time point label of this sample denotes: sample taken at primary tumor resection. For TCR sequencing, whole RNA was extracted from tumor and nontumor lung tissue, or from cryopreserved PBMC samples, and no cell sorting was done. Donors were some 67 patients with early-stage, untreated non-small cell lung cancer from the lung TRACERx cohort. A patient was chosen for TCR sequencing only when enough RNA was available from at least two tumor regions. Libraries were made using 5' RACE. The run used a NextSeq 500. In the TCR library protocol, a unique molecular identifier was attached to each TCR cDNA molecule so that PCR and sequencing errors could be corrected. Per the authors' processing: TCR identification, UMI-based error correction and CDR3 extraction were all carried out with Decombinator tools. Expanded TCRs were defined as those above a frequency of 2 per 1,000, corresponding to the top 1% of the tumor frequency distribution. Renyi diversity was calculated using the R vegan package after each repertoire was subsampled 100 times to 5,000 TCRs. CDR3 similarity networks were built from amino acid triplet string-kernel similarity, connecting CDR3s with pairwise similarity above 0.82. TCRdb itself trimmed the public reads at Q25 with fastp, ran MiXCR and retained productive beta chains. Each entry merges the rows of one CDR3 protein and shows their most common DNA and genes. The V and J calls come from TCRdb's annotation, not from the publication. The sample table holds tens of thousands of distinct CDR3 sequences, of which 12% to 15% were seen once. Clones ranked in the top ten supply about 57% of the sample.

This sample stems from a study of spatial heterogeneity in lung cancer (dated by TCRdb to 2018 to 2020). For the study in its entirety: Beta-chain transcripts were consistently detected in greater numbers than alpha-chain transcripts, which likely reflected higher beta-chain transcript abundance. Both alpha and beta chains were TCR-sequenced in approximately 200 tumor regions, under 85 matched nontumor lung samples and approximately 50 PBMC samples obtained at surgery. In non-small cell lung cancer, the study quantitatively compared TCR alpha and beta repertoires across several tumor regions, matched nontumor lung, and blood. The study linked features of the TCR repertoire to counts of nonsynonymous mutations, which were determined by whole-exome sequencing of tumor tissue. In the raw uncorrected reads, each unique combination of TCR and UMI appeared on average more than ten times.

The V end gives up 5 bases and the J end 1 base, leaving 6 bases in the junction not matched to a gene. The CDR1 and CDR2 encoded by the germline V gene (reference sequence) are DFQATT and SNEGSKA. Taken from cysteine to phenylalanine, the CDR3 has 14 residues. The retained sequence is limited to the CDR3, 42 bases, with the frame set at the first base. Study-wide findings and limitations: Additional single-cell paired TCR alpha and beta sequencing was considered necessary to confirm, at a functional level, the hypothesis that regional TCRs recognize regional mutations. Ubiquitous expanded tumor TCRs showed up in blood more often at tumor resection than at routine follow-up.

The rearranged segments are TRBV20-1 and TRBJ2-3, with 7 junctional bases fitting TRBD1. This TCR derives from a male donor with early-stage non-small cell lung cancer. This specimen consisted of PBMCs, obtained at surgery. Read as DNA, the sequence is TGCAGTGCTTTACAGGGGAGTGGCACAGATACGCAGTATTTT. The encoded protein is CSALQGSGTDTQYF.